The 4 T cell receptor beta chains below all came from one sample that was sequenced in a study of blood T cell repertoires in COVID-19. Method: immunoSEQ multiplex PCR; TCRdb's copy keeps in-frame clones and lacks some. The sample shows 150,000 to 200,000 clones, about 86% of them seen only once. Sequenced input: peripheral blood. The receptors come from a human donor with acute or convalescent COVID-19. The donor label of this sample is uncertain.

This chain links TRBV5-6 with TRBJ2-5; TRBD2 matches at 13 bases. The CDR3 sequence is 16 residues long. Germline assignment: CDR1 SGHDT and CDR2 YYEEEE. V was clipped by 4 bases and J by 2 bases; unmatched bases: 5. CDR3 bases: TGTGCCAGCAGCGTGGGACTAGCGGGGAAGCAAGAGACCCAGTACTTC. Its translation: CASSVGLAGKQETQYF.

This sequence joins TRBV19 and TRBJ2-3; D is possibly TRBD1 (7 bases). There are 15 residues in the CDR3. Trimming removed 5 bases from V and 7 bases from J, with 19 bases in between. Germline V gene lookup returns CDR1 LNHDA and CDR2 SQIVND (reference sequence). The CDR3 reads CASSAQGRKRNTQYF. The DNA for the CDR3 is TGTGCCAGTAGTGCACAGGGGAGGAAGAGGAATACGCAGTATTTT.

This clone was observed once. The gene calls are TRBV2 and TRBJ1-1; no clear D. This CDR3 is 15 amino acids long. The germline V and J ends were trimmed by 3 bases and 0 bases, with 11 bases remaining between them. Per germline, CDR1 SNHLY and CDR2 FYNNEI. DNA for the CDR3: TGTGCCAGCAGTGAGGGCAGTTTTATGAACACTGAAGCTTTCTTT. Protein: CASSEGSFMNTEAFF.

The CDR3 DNA sequence: TGCAGTGCTAGTCCGCAGGGTGACTATGGCTACACCTTC. It codes for CSASPQGDYGYTF. This chain joins TRBV20-1 and TRBJ1-2; D is possibly TRBD1 (5 bases). Germline CDR1 and CDR2: DFQATT and SNEGSKA (reference sequence). This CDR3 contains 13 residues. Trimming took off 3 bases at V and 3 bases at J, with 11 bases between the two ends.